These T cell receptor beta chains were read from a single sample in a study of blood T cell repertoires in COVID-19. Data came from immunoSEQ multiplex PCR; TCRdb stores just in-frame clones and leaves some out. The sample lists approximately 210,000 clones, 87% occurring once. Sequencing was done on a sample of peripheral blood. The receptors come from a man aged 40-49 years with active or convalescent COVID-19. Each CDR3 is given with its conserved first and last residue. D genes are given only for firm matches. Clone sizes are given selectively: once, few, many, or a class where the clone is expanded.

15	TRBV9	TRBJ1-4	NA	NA	CASSARWGLNEKLFF	TGTGCCAGCAGCGCCCGCTGGGGACTCAATGAAAAACTGTTTTTT
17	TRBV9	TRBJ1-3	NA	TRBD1	CASSGYRDSSSGNTIYF	TGTGCCAGCAGCGGGTACCGGGACAGTAGCTCTGGAAACACCATATATTTT
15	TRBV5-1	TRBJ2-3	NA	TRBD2	CASGQLAGGADTQYF	TGCGCCAGCGGGCAACTAGCGGGTGGCGCAGATACGCAGTATTTT
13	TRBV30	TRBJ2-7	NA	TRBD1	CAWRAGTGTGGYF	TGTGCCTGGAGGGCCGGGACAGGTACAGGGGGGTACTTC
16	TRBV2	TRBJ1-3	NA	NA	CASSEGIIQAGNTIYF	TGTGCCAGCAGTGAAGGAATAATACAGGCAGGAAACACCATATATTTT
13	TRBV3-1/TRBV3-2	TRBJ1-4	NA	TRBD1	CASSQDRETGVFF	TGTGCCAGCAGCCAAGATAGGGAGACAGGGGTGTTTTTT
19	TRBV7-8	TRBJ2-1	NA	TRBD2	CASSHQGLAGEGIYNEQFF	TGTGCCAGCAGCCACCAGGGACTAGCGGGAGAAGGTATCTACAATGAGCAGTTCTTC
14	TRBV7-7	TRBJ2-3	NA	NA	CASSLTSGLDTQYF	TGTGCCAGCAGCCTGACAAGCGGACTAGATACGCAGTATTTT
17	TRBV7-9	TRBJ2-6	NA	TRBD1	CASSTGTGSSGANVLTF	TGTGCCAGCAGCACCGGGACAGGGTCCTCTGGGGCCAACGTCCTGACTTTC
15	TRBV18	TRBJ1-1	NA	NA	CASYRDPGLNTEAFF	TGTGCCAGCTACAGGGATCCAGGTTTGAACACTGAAGCTTTCTTT
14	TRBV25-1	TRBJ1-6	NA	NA	CASSGTGWSSPLHF	TGTGCCAGCAGTGGAACAGGCTGGAGTTCACCCCTCCACTTT
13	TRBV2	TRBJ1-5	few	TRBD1	CASRGTGGQPQHF	TGTGCCAGCAGAGGGACAGGGGGCCAGCCCCAGCATTTT
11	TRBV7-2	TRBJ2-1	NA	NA	CASSLIPRLFF	TGTGCCAGCAGCTTAATCCCCAGATTGTTCTTC
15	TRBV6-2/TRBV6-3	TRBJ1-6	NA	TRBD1	CASSPQGLGRSPLHF	TGTGCCAGCAGCCCACAGGGGCTTGGGCGGTCACCCCTCCACTTT
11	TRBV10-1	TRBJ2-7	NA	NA	CASSPSLGRYF	TGCGCCAGCAGTCCCTCCCTCGGTCGGTACTTC
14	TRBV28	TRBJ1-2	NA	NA	CASTIQQAVYGYTF	TGTGCCAGCACAATACAACAGGCCGTCTATGGCTACACCTTC
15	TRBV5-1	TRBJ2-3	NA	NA	CASSLGRPSTDTQYF	TGCGCCAGCAGCTTGGGCAGGCCTAGCACAGATACGCAGTATTTT
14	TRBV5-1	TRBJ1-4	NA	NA	CASSLGTAQEKLFF	TGCGCCAGCAGCTTGGGGACTGCCCAGGAAAAACTGTTTTTT
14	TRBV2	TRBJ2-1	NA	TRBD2	CASSQGLAYNEQFF	TGTGCCAGCAGTCAGGGACTAGCGTACAATGAGCAGTTCTTC
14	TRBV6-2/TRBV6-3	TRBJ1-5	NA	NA	CASSLGRNNQPQHF	TGTGCCAGCAGCCTGGGGAGAAACAATCAGCCCCAGCATTTT
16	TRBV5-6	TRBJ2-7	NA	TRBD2	CASSLGAAGGLREQYF	TGTGCCAGCAGCTTGGGAGCAGCGGGGGGCCTTAGAGAGCAGTACTTC
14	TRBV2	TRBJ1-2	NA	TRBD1	CASRGRQGSYGYTF	TGTGCCAGCAGGGGAAGACAGGGCTCGTATGGCTACACCTTC
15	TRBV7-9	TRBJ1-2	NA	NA	CASSSDSQGSYGYTF	TGTGCCAGCAGCTCCGATTCCCAGGGTAGCTATGGCTACACCTTC
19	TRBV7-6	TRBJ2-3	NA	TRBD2	CASSKRLPSGRAYTDTQYF	TGTGCCAGCAGCAAACGACTTCCTAGCGGGAGGGCCTACACAGATACGCAGTATTTT
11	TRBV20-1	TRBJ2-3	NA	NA	CSNGITDTQYF	TGCAGTAACGGGATCACAGATACGCAGTATTTT
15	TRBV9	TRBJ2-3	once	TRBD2	CASSVVERGWDTQYF	TGTGCCAGCAGCGTAGTAGAGCGGGGGTGGGATACGCAGTATTTT
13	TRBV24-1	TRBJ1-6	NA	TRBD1	CATSDPGTGNLHF	TGTGCCACCAGTGATCCCGGGACAGGGAACCTCCACTTT
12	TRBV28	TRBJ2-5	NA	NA	CASRARGETQYF	TGTGCCAGCAGGGCCAGGGGTGAGACCCAGTACTTC